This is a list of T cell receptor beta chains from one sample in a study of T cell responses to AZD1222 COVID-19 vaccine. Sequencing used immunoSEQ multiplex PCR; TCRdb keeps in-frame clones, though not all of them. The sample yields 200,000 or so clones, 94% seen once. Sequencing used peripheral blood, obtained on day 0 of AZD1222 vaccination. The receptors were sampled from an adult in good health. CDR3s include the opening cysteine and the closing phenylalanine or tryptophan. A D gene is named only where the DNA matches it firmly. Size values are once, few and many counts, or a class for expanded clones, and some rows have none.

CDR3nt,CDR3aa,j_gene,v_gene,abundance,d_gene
TGTGCCAGCAGTGAGGTGGGACAGGGGCATGGCTACACCTTC,CASSEVGQGHGYTF,TRBJ1-2,TRBV2,NA,TRBD1
TGTGCCAGCAGCGGGACTAGCGGGACATCCCACGAGCAGTACTTC,CASSGTSGTSHEQYF,TRBJ2-7,TRBV2,NA,TRBD2
TGTGCCAGCAGTGTCTTTAACCAAGAGACCCAGTACTTC,CASSVFNQETQYF,TRBJ2-5,TRBV25-1,NA,NA
TGTGCCAGCAGCGTAGGGACGGGGAACTATGGCTACACCTTC,CASSVGTGNYGYTF,TRBJ1-2,TRBV9,NA,NA
TGTGCCAGCAGCCCAACTGGCCAGCCCCAGCATTTT,CASSPTGQPQHF,TRBJ1-5,TRBV5-8,NA,NA
TGTGCCAGCAGCGAACGACTAGCGGGCGCCGGGGAGCAGTACTTC,CASSERLAGAGEQYF,TRBJ2-7,TRBV11-2,NA,TRBD2
TGTGCCAGCAGTCAAACTAGGGAGACCCAGTACTTC,CASSQTRETQYF,TRBJ2-5,TRBV2,NA,NA
TGTGCCAGCACCCTCCATGCTAGCGGGAGAGAAAGCACAGATACGCAGTATTTT,CASTLHASGRESTDTQYF,TRBJ2-3,TRBV28,NA,TRBD2
TGTGCCATCAGTGACTCCGGACTGCTCAATGAGCAGTTCTTC,CAISDSGLLNEQFF,TRBJ2-1,TRBV10-3,NA,NA
TGTGCCAGCAGTCAGACAGGGGGCAATCAGCCCCAGCATTTT,CASSQTGGNQPQHF,TRBJ1-5,TRBV28,NA,TRBD1
TGTGCCAGCAGTTTCATCGCGGGTAACACCGGGGAGCTGTTTTTT,CASSFIAGNTGELFF,TRBJ2-2,TRBV6-2/TRBV6-3,NA,NA
TGTGCCAGCAGCTCGGGACAGGGGGCGAACACCGGGGAGCTGTTTTTT,CASSSGQGANTGELFF,TRBJ2-2,TRBV11-3,once,TRBD1
TGCGCCAGCAGCTTGGAGGTTGACGGATCCTACGAGCAGTACTTC,CASSLEVDGSYEQYF,TRBJ2-7,TRBV5-1,NA,NA
TGTGCCAGTACCCGATGGGGGGTCGGGCTGGGCACAGATACGCAGTATTTT,CASTRWGVGLGTDTQYF,TRBJ2-3,TRBV19,NA,NA
TGTGCCAGCAGTTTCGGCGGGAGTCGGTACGAGCAGTACTTC,CASSFGGSRYEQYF,TRBJ2-7,TRBV28,once,TRBD2
TGTGCCAGCAGTTCCAGCAAGGGCCCCTACGAGCAGTACTTC,CASSSSKGPYEQYF,TRBJ2-7,TRBV27,NA,NA
TGCGCCAGCAGCTTATCAGGGGGCGCGTATGGCTACACCTTC,CASSLSGGAYGYTF,TRBJ1-2,TRBV5-1,NA,TRBD1
TGTGCCACTCATTCAGACACTGAAGCTTTCTTT,CATHSDTEAFF,TRBJ1-1,TRBV19,NA,NA
TGTGCCAGCAGCGCCGTCCGAGGTGGTAATCAGCCCCAGCATTTT,CASSAVRGGNQPQHF,TRBJ1-5,TRBV7-9,NA,NA
TGTGCCAGCAGCGTAGCTAGTAGTCCCTACGAGCAGTACTTC,CASSVASSPYEQYF,TRBJ2-7,TRBV9,NA,NA
TGTGCCAGCAGACGACTAGCGGGAGCTACAGATACGCAGTATTTT,CASRRLAGATDTQYF,TRBJ2-3,TRBV6-5,NA,TRBD2
TGTGCCAGCAGCCGGGGCAGGCCCATGAACACTGAAGCTTTCTTT,CASSRGRPMNTEAFF,TRBJ1-1,TRBV13,once,NA
TGTGCCAGCAGCTCGACACCCCTCAGCAGGGGAGACACTGAAGCTTTCTTT,CASSSTPLSRGDTEAFF,TRBJ1-1,TRBV5-5,NA,NA
TGTGCCAGCTCACCTACCGGCCCCGCAGATACGCAGTATTTT,CASSPTGPADTQYF,TRBJ2-3,TRBV18,once,NA
TGTGCCAGCTCACCCACCGGGGACAGTGGGACGGGCACTGAAGCTTTCTTT,CASSPTGDSGTGTEAFF,TRBJ1-1,TRBV18,once,TRBD1
TGTGCTAGCAGCTTAGCGGAGTACAATGAGCAGTTCTTC,CASSLAEYNEQFF,TRBJ2-1,TRBV7-7,NA,NA
TGCGCCAGCAGCTTTCTTGGTTCGGACTTCAATGAGCAGTTCTTC,CASSFLGSDFNEQFF,TRBJ2-1,TRBV5-1,NA,NA
TGTGCCATCAGTGAGAGGAAGGGACAGTTAGCCAAAAACATTCAGTACTTC,CAISERKGQLAKNIQYF,TRBJ2-4,TRBV10-3,NA,TRBD1
TGTGCCAGCAGCTTAGCTACGGCAGGGCCCACAGATACGCAGTATTTT,CASSLATAGPTDTQYF,TRBJ2-3,TRBV7-2,NA,NA
TGTGCCAGCAGTTTAAAGGAGAAGAACACTGAAGCTTTCTTT,CASSLKEKNTEAFF,TRBJ1-1,TRBV28,NA,NA